This T cell receptor (beta chain) was identified in a study of control samples from healthy donors and cancer patients. Profiling relied on immunoSEQ multiplex PCR, and the TCRdb table lists in-frame clones only, not all of them. This sample yields some 120,000 clones, of which approximately 87% are seen a single time; about 3% belongs to the top ten. The CDR3 is 12 residues long. CDR1 and CDR2 from the germline V gene are SSHAT and FNYEAQ (reference sequence). This clone occurred once. The germline gene is not matched at one end of the junction; a read error may be the cause. The receptor comes from a man aged 55-75 years in good health. The material sequenced was blood. V and J are TRBV7-7 and TRBJ1-5; unclear D gene. The CDR3 here is CASSLAYQPQHF. As DNA, the CDR3 is TGTGCTAGCAGCTTAGCCTATCAGCCCCAGCATTTT.